The 21 T cell receptor beta chains below were found in one sample sequenced in a study of blood T cell repertoires in COVID-19 (TCRdb year 2020). Libraries were prepared through the immunoSEQ multiplex PCR assay. TCRdb took over this immuneACCESS table, retaining in-frame rearrangements with V and J assigned. Such tables are incomplete; in checked studies, under half of the missing clones stem from an unresolved V gene, and the remainder is unexplained. This sample gives hundreds of thousands of clones in total; more than 75% of them show up just once. The ten largest clones add up to 3.5% to 4.5% of the sample. The sequencing input was PBMCs or T cells enriched from blood (not recorded which). Receptor source: a young man with acute COVID-19.

The chain combines TRBV6-5 with TRBJ2-1; D gene ambiguous. Trimming took off 11 bases at V and 6 bases at J, with 14 bases between the two ends. The CDR3 spans 12 residues. Germline V gives CDR1 MNHEY, CDR2 SVGAGI. The CDR3 reads CASGPRVNEQFF. The CDR3 DNA follows: TGTGCCTCTGGTCCCCGGGTCAATGAGCAGTTCTTC.

The J gene is TRBJ2-6, the V gene TRBV19, with D uncertain. In germline, CDR1 is LNHDA, CDR2 SQIVND (reference sequence). Trimming took 5 bases from V and 2 from J, leaving 10 bases between them. The CDR3 consists of 15 residues. The CDR3 sequence is CASSDFFAGANVLTF. In nucleotides, the CDR3 is TGTGCCAGTAGTGACTTCTTTGCTGGGGCCAACGTCCTGACTTTC.

This clone was observed a single time. This rearrangement joins TRBV2 to TRBJ1-5, with TRBD1 identical over 7 bases. V dropped 9 bases and J dropped 2; count of bases not matched to a gene: 7. Germline CDR1 SNHLY, CDR2 FYNNEI. This CDR3 spans 14 amino acids. Here the CDR3 DNA reads TGTGCCAGTAGGGGGCAGATGGGCAATCAGCCCCAGCATTTT. This encodes CASRGQMGNQPQHF.

The chain employs TRBV9 and TRBJ1-2, with 7 bases aligning to TRBD1. The CDR3 runs 14 residues. Germline-derived CDR1 and CDR2 are SGDLS and YYNGEE. Germline trimming cut 3 bases from V and 4 bases from J; bases unmatched to any gene: 6. CDR3 coding DNA: TGTGCCAGCAGCGACGACAGGGAATCCTATGGCTACACCTTC. This gives the protein CASSDDRESYGYTF.

The rearrangement uses TRBV19 and TRBJ1-6; maybe TRBD1 (6 bases). The CDR3 extends over 13 amino acids. Germline V CDR1 and CDR2: LNHDA, SQIVND (reference sequence). Trimming left V 9 bases short and J 6 bases short, with 12 bases between. For the CDR3, the DNA is TGTGCCAGCTCCGGGACACCTAATTCACCCCTCCACTTT. This gives the protein CASSGTPNSPLHF.

The chain couples TRBV6-1 to TRBJ2-1; no definite D call. Germline CDR1 and CDR2: MNHNS and SASEGT. This CDR3 contains 13 residues. V lost 3 bases to trimming and J lost 7 bases, with 10 bases between them. The CDR3 region has the DNA TGTGCCAGCAGTGATATACTTCTTAATGAGCAGTTCTTC. This codes for CASSDILLNEQFF.

The chain joins TRBV5-1 to TRBJ2-1; 9 nucleotides align to TRBD1. After removal of 3 bases from V and 5 bases from J, the junction contained 12 bases not matched to a gene. This CDR3 has 17 residues. Germline V gene data show CDR1 as SGHRS and CDR2 as YFSETQ. The CDR3 region is CASSSLTTGGPDNEQFF. The CDR3 DNA is TGCGCCAGCAGCTCCTTAACTACAGGGGGCCCAGACAATGAGCAGTTCTTC.

The genes are TRBV18 and TRBJ1-2; D is perhaps TRBD1 (5 bases). The CDR3 runs 15 residues. In germline, CDR1 is KGHSH, CDR2 LQKENI. V was pared by 3 bases and J by 2 bases, with 13 bases between. The DNA of the CDR3 is TGTGCCAGCTCACCTGGGGCAGGAGTAAACTATGGCTACACCTTC. Translation: CASSPGAGVNYGYTF.

This clone appeared a few times. In DNA form, the CDR3 reads TGCGCCAGCAGCCATCCGGGAGGGGACATCTCACGAGGCTACACCTTC. Amino acids: CASSHPGGDISRGYTF. The rearrangement joins TRBV4-1 to TRBJ1-2, with D perhaps matching TRBD1 (6 bases). The CDR3 has 16 residues. Germline V CDR1 and CDR2: MGHRA, YSYEKL. With 3 bases removed from V and 8 bases from J, the gap between germline ends came to 22 bases.

This chain uses TRBV7-9 with TRBJ2-5; D is possibly TRBD1 (6 bases). V was clipped by 3 bases and J by 4 bases, with 15 bases between them. The CDR3 totals 15 residues. The germline gives CDR1 SEHNR, CDR2 FQNEAQ (reference sequence). The CDR3 DNA is TGTGCCAGCAGCTTCTCCCAGGGGCGACGAGAGACCCAGTACTTC. Amino acids: CASSFSQGRRETQYF.

This chain uses TRBV5-1 with TRBJ2-7; D is possibly TRBD2 (5 bases). Per the germline V gene, CDR1 is SGHRS and CDR2 is YFSETQ. This CDR3 comprises 13 residues. V lost 1 base and J lost 4, with 9 bases in between. The CDR3: CASSLRTDYEQYF. Here the CDR3 DNA reads TGCGCCAGCAGCTTGCGGACTGATTACGAGCAGTACTTC.

The V gene is TRBV5-1, the J gene TRBJ2-1; 8 bases match TRBD2. The CDR3 spans 17 residues. In germline, CDR1 is SGHRS, CDR2 YFSETQ. V lost 3 bases and J lost 4; bases outside the gene matches: 12. The CDR3 is CASSSGLATETYNEQFF. The CDR3 DNA reads TGCGCCAGCAGCTCCGGACTAGCCACAGAGACGTACAATGAGCAGTTCTTC.

The DNA of the CDR3 is TGTGCCAGCAGTGTAGGGGGGGCCGGCACTGAAGCTTTCTTT. This encodes CASSVGGAGTEAFF. The gene calls are TRBV25-1 and TRBJ1-1, with D possibly TRBD1 on 6 matching bases. Per germline, CDR1 MGHDK and CDR2 SYGVNS. This CDR3 region has 14 residues. V gave up 4 bases and J gave up 4 bases, with 13 bases separating them. The variable domain in full, with the rest retrieved from reference TRBV25-1 and TRBJ1-1, is EADIYQTPRYLVIGTGKKITLECSQTMGHDKMYWYQQDPGMELHLIHYSYGVNSTEKGDLSSESTVSRIRTEHFPLTLESARPSHTSQYLCASSVGGAGTEAFFGQGTRLTVV.

The V and J genes are TRBV7-3 and TRBJ1-1; no clear D gene. CDR1 SGHTA and CDR2 FQGTGA come from the germline V gene. This CDR3 is built from 13 residues. Trimming removed 3 bases at V and 4 bases at J, with 9 bases between. CDR3 sequence: CASSFSYGTEAFF. The CDR3, as DNA: TGTGCCAGCAGCTTTTCGTACGGCACTGAAGCTTTCTTT. The whole variable domain, filled in from reference TRBV7-3 and TRBJ1-1, reads GAGVSQTPSNKVTEKGKYVELRCDPISGHTALYWYRQSLGQGPEFLIYFQGTGAADDSGLPNDRFFAVRPEGSVSTLKIQRTERGDSAVYLCASSFSYGTEAFFGQGTRLTVV.

The V gene is TRBV7-9, the J gene TRBJ1-1; tentatively, D is TRBD1 (5 bases). CDR1 and CDR2 from the germline V gene are SEHNR and FQNEAQ (reference sequence). Trimming removed 2 bases at V and 3 bases at J, with 10 bases between. The CDR3 sequence is 14 residues long. In DNA, the CDR3 is TGTGCCAGCAGCTTAAGGGTAGGGGACACTGAAGCTTTCTTT. The encoded protein is CASSLRVGDTEAFF.

This chain joins TRBV4-2 and TRBJ2-3; 10 positions agree with TRBD2. J gave up 0 bases and V 5 bases, and 8 bases lay outside the gene matches. CDR1 is LGHNA and CDR2 is YNFKEQ in the germline V gene. This CDR3 is built from 17 residues. The CDR3 DNA is TGTGCCAGCAGCTCCCGGACTAGCGGTCTTAGCACAGATACGCAGTATTTT. This sequence encodes CASSSRTSGLSTDTQYF.

This chain joins TRBV10-1 and TRBJ1-3; D ambiguous. The CDR3 length is 13 residues. Germline CDR1 is WNHNN and CDR2 is SYGVQD (reference sequence). V was trimmed by 2 bases and J by 3 bases, leaving 5 bases between them. The CDR3 reads CASSEAVGNTIYF. DNA for the CDR3: TGCGCCAGCAGTGAGGCGGTTGGAAACACCATATATTTT.

The chain is built from TRBV5-6 and TRBJ1-2, with 7 bases identical to TRBD1. Germline assignment: CDR1 SGHDT and CDR2 YYEEEE. V shed 4 bases, J shed 7 bases, and the junction held 4 bases outside the gene matches. The CDR3 totals 12 residues. CDR3 nucleotides: TGTGCCAGCAGCCCGGGACAGTTTGGCTACACCTTC. This translates into CASSPGQFGYTF.

This chain joins TRBV5-5 and TRBJ1-2, with 7 bases identical to TRBD1. This CDR3 contains 16 residues. Germline V gene data show CDR1 as SGHKS and CDR2 as YYEKEE (reference sequence). The junction had 9 bases not matched to a gene; V was cut back by 0 bases and J by 4 bases. CDR3 DNA: TGTGCCAGCAGCTTGGGATCACTGACAGGGACCTATGGCTACACCTTC. It translates to CASSLGSLTGTYGYTF.

This clone was detected a few times. The chain uses TRBV3-1 (or the pseudogene TRBV3-2) and TRBJ1-5, with 7 positions matching TRBD1. Trimming cost V 4 bases and J 5 bases; bases outside gene matches: 2. The CDR3 loop spans 13 amino acids. Germline V gene data show CDR1 as LGHDT and CDR2 as YNNKEL (reference sequence). CDR3 nucleotide sequence: TGTGCCAGCAGCCTTACAGGGGATCAGCCCCAGCATTTT. Its protein product is CASSLTGDQPQHF.

The chain uses TRBV7-9 and TRBJ1-3; D is unclear. This CDR3 has 13 residues. V lost 5 bases and J 2 bases, leaving 7 bases between the germline ends. From germline, CDR1 is SEHNR and CDR2 FQNEAQ (reference sequence). The CDR3 DNA sequence: TGTGCCAGCAGCCGAACTCCTGGAAACACCATATATTTT. Translated: CASSRTPGNTIYF.